This T cell receptor beta chain was sequenced during a study of breast tumors, draining lymph nodes, adjacent tissues. The CDR3 is 14 amino acids. Per germline, CDR1 WSHSY and CDR2 SAAADI. TCRdb passed the multiplex PCR reads through MiXCR, listing each CDR3 protein once. The repertoire consists of about 130,000 distinct CDR3 sequences, with 15% to 20% occurring once and the leading ten covering about 3.7%. For this clonotype: The junction shows a germline mismatch at one end, possibly a read error.

Axillary draining lymph nodes of breast cancer patients supplied the node samples. This receptor was identified in a female donor with breast cancer. Some clones in this sample may be carry-over from other donors' samples. Sequenced: axillary lymph node tissue. The gene calls are TRBV10-2 and TRBJ1-3; D is ambiguous. The CDR3 nucleotides are TGCGCCAGCGGTGAGACCCACTACGGAAACACCATATACTTT. Translated: CASGETHYGNTIYF.